The rows below give T cell receptor beta chains drawn from one sample of a study of blood T cell repertoires in COVID-19. Using immunoSEQ multiplex PCR, the repertoire was profiled, and TCRdb retains in-frame clones only, with some absent. The sample shows 55,000 to 80,000 clones, 70% to 85% of them seen only once. Sequenced sample: peripheral blood. These receptors were collected from a man between 65 and 85 years old with acute or convalescent COVID-19. Each CDR3 is given with its conserved first and last residue. The D gene is left open where the match is weak. For some rows the clone size is stated as once, few or many, or as a class when expanded; others skip it.

clone size	V gene	J gene	D gene	CDR3 DNA	CDR3 protein
NA	TRBV6-5	TRBJ1-1	NA	TGTGCCAGCAGCACCCTAGACGGGAGTGTCGCTGAAGCTTTCTTT	CASSTLDGSVAEAFF
NA	TRBV28	TRBJ2-4	TRBD2	TGTGCCAGCAGTTTAAGCGGGAGGGCCTTGGAGAGTTGGGGGCTAGCCAAAAACATTCAGTACTTC	CASSLSGRALESWGLAKNIQYF
NA	TRBV6-2/TRBV6-3	TRBJ1-2	NA	TGTGCCAGCAGCCCGGATTCGGAGGGTCCAAACTATGGCTACACCTTC	CASSPDSEGPNYGYTF
NA	TRBV18	TRBJ1-1	TRBD1	TGTGCCAGCTCACCACGGGACAGTTCGAACACTGAAGCTTTCTTT	CASSPRDSSNTEAFF
NA	TRBV7-8	TRBJ1-6	TRBD1	TGTGCCAGCAGCCCTCAGACAGGGGGCTTTTATTCACCCCTCCACTTT	CASSPQTGGFYSPLHF
NA	TRBV4-1	TRBJ2-5	NA	TGCGCCAGCAGCCAAGGGGGGACGGGAGTGGGAGAGACCCAGTACTTC	CASSQGGTGVGETQYF
NA	TRBV7-9	TRBJ1-1	NA	TGTGCCAGCAGCACAGGGAACACTGAAGCTTTCTTT	CASSTGNTEAFF
medium-sized	TRBV6-1	TRBJ1-5	NA	TGTGCCAGCAGTGAAGACAGGACCAATCAGCCCCAGCATTTT	CASSEDRTNQPQHF
NA	TRBV27	TRBJ2-5	NA	TGTGCCAGCAGTTTATTGGAGGGAGGAGAGACCCAGTACTTC	CASSLLEGGETQYF
NA	TRBV12-3/TRBV12-4	TRBJ2-1	NA	TGTGCCAGCACTCGGGGACTCCTGAATGAGCAGTTCTTC	CASTRGLLNEQFF
NA	TRBV28	TRBJ1-1	NA	TGTGCCAGCAGTTACGGGGAGACCCCGAACACTGAAGCTTTCTTT	CASSYGETPNTEAFF
NA	TRBV27	TRBJ1-2	NA	TGTGCCAGCAGTTTAGCGGGGCAGGACTATGGCTACACCTTC	CASSLAGQDYGYTF
NA	TRBV30	TRBJ1-1	NA	TGTGCCTGGAGTTATTATGGTCAGACAGGCCCTGAAGCTTTCTTT	CAWSYYGQTGPEAFF
few	TRBV27	TRBJ2-7	TRBD2	TGTGCCAGCAGTTGGACTAGCGGGATTTCCTACGAGCAGTACTTC	CASSWTSGISYEQYF
NA	TRBV6-1	TRBJ2-7	TRBD1	TGTGCCAGCAGTGAGGCAGGGACAGCCTACGAGCAGTACTTC	CASSEAGTAYEQYF
NA	TRBV5-1	TRBJ2-7	NA	TGCGCCAGCAGCTTGCTCGTAAACGCCGGAGGGGAGCAGTACTTC	CASSLLVNAGGEQYF
NA	TRBV7-9	TRBJ2-1	TRBD2	TGTGCCAGCAGCCCGAGCGGGAGCTCCTACAATGAGCAGTTCTTC	CASSPSGSSYNEQFF
NA	TRBV19	TRBJ1-2	NA	TGTGCCAGTAGCCAACACTGGGGCGACTATGGCTACACCTTC	CASSQHWGDYGYTF
NA	TRBV5-6	TRBJ2-7	TRBD1	TGTGCCAGCAGCTGGGGACAGGCCTACGAGCAGTACTTC	CASSWGQAYEQYF
NA	TRBV14	TRBJ2-7	TRBD2	TGTGCCAGCAGCCCAATACGGGAGGGGGAGCAGTACTTC	CASSPIREGEQYF
NA	TRBV28	TRBJ2-7	NA	TGTGCCAGCAGTTTAGGCAGTCACTACGAGCAGTACTTC	CASSLGSHYEQYF
NA	TRBV4-1	TRBJ2-7	TRBD2	TGCGCCAGCAGCCAGCCGAAGACTAGCGGCCCCTCCTACGAGCAGTACTTC	CASSQPKTSGPSYEQYF
NA	TRBV21-1	TRBJ1-4	NA	TGTGCCAGCAGCTCAAAAGGGGGTCCCTTTTGGTTTTTT	CASSSKGGPFWFF
NA	TRBV2	TRBJ1-5	TRBD1	TGTGCCAGCAGGGCCGGGACAGGGGTTGATCAGCCCCAGCATTTT	CASRAGTGVDQPQHF
once	TRBV9	TRBJ2-5	NA	TGTGCCAGCAGCGTTCAAGGGGTAGGGGCAGAGACCCAGTACTTC	CASSVQGVGAETQYF
few	TRBV20-1	TRBJ1-2	TRBD1	TGCAGTGCTAGTCTGGGCACCAGGGGGTACGGCTACACCTTC	CSASLGTRGYGYTF
NA	TRBV27	TRBJ1-1	TRBD1	TGTGCCAGCAGTGCTGGGGACAGTCTAGGCACTGAAGCTTTCTTT	CASSAGDSLGTEAFF
NA	TRBV5-1	TRBJ1-6	TRBD1	TGCGCCAGCAGCCCAGGGGGTAATTCACCCCTCCACTTT	CASSPGGNSPLHF
NA	TRBV6-1	TRBJ2-2	TRBD2	TGTGCCAGCAGTGAGGGACTAGCGGGAGGTCCCGGGGAGCTGTTTTTT	CASSEGLAGGPGELFF
NA	TRBV6-2/TRBV6-3	TRBJ2-2	NA	TGTGCCAGCAGTCGAGCTCACAGTACGAACACCGGGGAGCTGTTTTTT	CASSRAHSTNTGELFF
NA	TRBV13	TRBJ2-7	NA	TGTGCCAGCAGCTTCAGGGACGAGCAGTACTTC	CASSFRDEQYF
NA	TRBV11-2	TRBJ2-7	TRBD1	TGTGCCAGCAGCGACAGGGGGTTCGAGCAGTACTTC	CASSDRGFEQYF
NA	TRBV2	TRBJ2-3	NA	TGTGCCAGCAGTAAAGACAGGCCTACTAGCACAGATACGCAGTATTTT	CASSKDRPTSTDTQYF
NA	TRBV2	TRBJ2-3	TRBD2	TGTGCCAGCAGTGATGGCGGGAGGGAAGCAGATACGCAGTATTTT	CASSDGGREADTQYF
NA	TRBV3-1/TRBV3-2	TRBJ2-1	TRBD2	TGTGCCAGCAGCTCGCCGGGACTAACCTCCATCGGTGAGCAGTTCTTC	CASSSPGLTSIGEQFF
NA	TRBV7-5	TRBJ2-5	NA	TGTGTCAGAAGCCCCCATTCAGAGACCCAGTACTTC	CVRSPHSETQYF
NA	TRBV3-1/TRBV3-2	TRBJ2-3	TRBD2	TGTGCCAGCAGTCTAGCGGGAGGGCGTAGAGATACGCAGTATTTT	CASSLAGGRRDTQYF
NA	TRBV6-6	TRBJ1-1	TRBD1	TGTGCCAGCATCGGACAGGGGGTCACTGAAGCTTTCTTT	CASIGQGVTEAFF
medium-sized	TRBV4-1	TRBJ2-3	NA	TGCGCCAGCAGCCAAGATCGAGGAGGCGCAGATACGCAGTATTTT	CASSQDRGGADTQYF
few	TRBV5-4	TRBJ1-3	TRBD1	TGTGCCAGCAGCTGGGGGGGACAGGGGTCCCCCTTGTTT	CASSWGGQGSPLF
NA	TRBV6-2/TRBV6-3	TRBJ1-5	NA	TGTGCCAGCAGTTATTCGACGGGGTATAGCAATCAGCCCCAGCATTTT	CASSYSTGYSNQPQHF